The clone carrying this T cell receptor beta chain was detected many times. Its target is unknown. CDR1 and CDR2 (germline): GTSNPN, SVGIG (reference sequence). Deletions cut 4 bases from V and 3 bases from J, with 23 bases between. The CDR3 is made up of 17 amino acids. The sample is drawn from a study of early T cells in non-severe SARS-CoV-2 infection. Study observations and caveats: Private and CD4 specificities were missed by VDJdb matching, skewed to anti-spike CD8.

TCRdb reanalysed the 5' RACE reads using MiXCR and keeps one entry per CDR3 protein. Seen here are some 81,000 distinct CDR3 sequences, roughly 16% observed once, and the top ten hold 2.9%. The origin of this receptor is an adult who was a healthcare worker with PCR-confirmed SARS-CoV-2 infection or an uninfected control (not recorded which). The rearrangement links TRBV30 to TRBJ2-3; possibly TRBD1 for D (6 bases). Sequences were obtained from whole blood. CDR3 DNA sequence: TGTGCCTGGACGCGTGGCAGGGCCAAAAGGGGGACAGATACGCAGTATTTT. Its protein is CAWTRGRAKRGTDTQYF.